The TCR beta chain under discussion was sequenced for a study of blood T cell repertoires in COVID-19. Study-level information: The cDNA or gDNA used as material had been derived from T cells, B-cell-depleted T cells, or PBMCs.

V gave up 4 bases and J gave up 3 bases, with 23 bases separating them. The CDR3 runs 17 residues. Per the germline V gene, CDR1 is SGHKS and CDR2 is YYEKEE (reference sequence). The assay was immunoSEQ multiplex PCR, and TCRdb's table has in-frame clones only and misses some. The sample includes some 150,000 clones, about 80% of them seen just once. The sequenced sample consisted of peripheral blood. V gene TRBV5-5 combines with J gene TRBJ2-7; D perhaps matches TRBD1 (5 bases). This receptor was taken from a human donor in a cohort sampled during active COVID-19. This chain's CDR3 is CASSPHYPGFPIYEQYF. The DNA of the CDR3 is TGTGCCAGCAGCCCCCATTATCCAGGGTTTCCTATCTACGAGCAGTACTTC.